Following are 31 T cell receptor beta chains from one sample sequenced in a study of control samples from healthy donors and cancer patients. TCRdb keeps only in-frame clones here, not all; method: immunoSEQ multiplex PCR. The data hold approximately 190,000 clones, with approximately 91% observed a single time. Sequences were obtained from blood. These receptors were collected from a man in his thirties or forties in good health.

Only one count was recorded for this clone. The rearrangement links TRBV12-5 to TRBJ2-7; tentatively, D is TRBD1 (6 bases). CDR3 length equals 16 residues. In germline, CDR1 is LGHNT, CDR2 FRNRAP. Trimming removed 5 bases at V and 1 base at J, with 18 bases between. The chain's CDR3 is CASGGTRPDRSYEQYF. The CDR3 DNA follows: TGTGCTAGTGGTGGGACCCGACCGGACAGATCCTACGAGCAGTACTTC.

The V gene is TRBV5-6, the J gene TRBJ1-2; D is ambiguous. Germline V lookup: CDR1 SGHDT, CDR2 YYEEEE. Trimming cost V 3 bases and J 4 bases, with 4 bases left between them. The CDR3 runs 11 residues. The CDR3 protein is CASSYSYGYTF. The CDR3 DNA reads as TGTGCCAGCAGCTATAGCTATGGCTACACCTTC.

The chain links TRBV6-5 to TRBJ1-2; D possibly corresponds to TRBD1 (6 bases). The CDR3 is made up of 14 amino acids. Germline V CDR1 and CDR2: MNHEY, SVGAGI. V was clipped by 5 bases and J by 6 bases, with 16 bases between them. The CDR3 region has the DNA TGTGCCAGCAGTAGACCTGGGGGGCGGGATGGCTACACCTTC. This sequence encodes CASSRPGGRDGYTF.

The V and J genes are TRBV5-3 and TRBJ2-6; D remains unclear. TRBV5-3 is given ORF status, its function remaining uncertain. The ends were cut back, 0 bases at V and 2 bases at J, with 6 bases in the middle. The CDR3 is 15 residues long. The CDR3 region has the DNA TGTGCCAGAAGCTTGGGCGGACCTGGGGCCAACGTCCTGACTTTC. Amino acids: CARSLGGPGANVLTF.

This chain joins TRBV9 and TRBJ1-1; no reliable D call. V gave up 1 base and J gave up 3 bases, with 7 bases separating them. The CDR3 consists of 13 residues. Germline V gene data show CDR1 as SGDLS and CDR2 as YYNGEE. CDR3 nucleotide sequence: TGTGCCAGCAGCGTAAGAGAGCACACTGAAGCTTTCTTT. Translation gives CASSVREHTEAFF.

This chain joins TRBV4-1 and TRBJ2-1; D is unclear. The germline gives CDR1 MGHRA, CDR2 YSYEKL. The CDR3 is 16 amino acids. Trimming removed 2 bases at V and 0 bases at J, with 11 bases between. CDR3 sequence (DNA): TGCGCCAGCAGCCAATGGGCGGAAAGCTCCTACAATGAGCAGTTCTTC. Protein: CASSQWAESSYNEQFF.

The count of this clone is one. The chain couples TRBV14 to TRBJ2-1; 13 bases line up with TRBD2. This CDR3 spans 17 amino acids. CDR1 is SGHDN and CDR2 is FVKESK in the germline V gene. V shed 3 bases, J shed 6 bases, and the junction held 8 bases outside the gene matches. Here the CDR3 reads CASSQERLAGGANEQFF. The CDR3 nucleotides read TGTGCCAGCAGCCAGGAGAGACTAGCGGGGGGCGCCAATGAGCAGTTCTTC.

The chain links TRBV7-9 to TRBJ2-7; no clear D gene. With 0 bases removed from V and 9 bases from J, the gap between germline ends came to 6 bases. The CDR3 runs 11 residues. Germline V CDR1 and CDR2: SEHNR, FQNEAQ (reference sequence). CDR3 protein: CASSLADAQYF. In DNA form, the CDR3 reads TGTGCCAGCAGCTTAGCAGACGCGCAGTACTTC.

The CDR3 region has the DNA TGTGCCGGGACAGGGGCGCGAAGGGATACGCAGTATTTT. Protein sequence: CAGTGARRDTQYF. The chain joins TRBV30 to TRBJ2-3; 10 nucleotides align to TRBD1. Per the germline V gene, CDR1 is GTSNPN and CDR2 is SVGIG (reference sequence). The junction had 8 bases not matched to a gene; V was cut back by 8 bases and J by 6 bases. The CDR3 has 13 amino acids.

V gene TRBV3-1 (or the pseudogene TRBV3-2) combines with J gene TRBJ2-2, with 8 bases identical to TRBD1. Germline V gene lookup returns CDR1 LGHDT and CDR2 YNNKEL (reference sequence). The CDR3 spans 16 residues. V dropped 4 bases and J dropped 4; count of bases not matched to a gene: 8. The CDR3 loop reads CASSPTLGQGTGELFF. CDR3 nucleotides: TGTGCCAGCAGCCCGACCCTAGGACAGGGCACCGGGGAGCTGTTTTTT.

The chain joins TRBV11-1 to TRBJ2-5; D remains ambiguous. The V and J ends lost 5 bases and 2 bases respectively, with 9 bases between them. Germline CDR1 and CDR2: SGHAT and FQDESV (reference sequence). The CDR3 totals 13 residues. The CDR3 protein is CASSLGSQETQYF. The CDR3 DNA reads as TGTGCCAGCAGCCTCGGGTCTCAAGAGACCCAGTACTTC.

This clone was picked up one time. The genes are TRBV3-1 (or the pseudogene TRBV3-2) and TRBJ1-2, with unresolved D. This CDR3 contains 12 residues. V lost 0 bases and J 4 bases, leaving 3 bases between the germline ends. Germline lookup yields CDR1 LGHDT and CDR2 YNNKEL (reference sequence). The CDR3 here is CASSQEGYGYTF. CDR3 sequence (DNA): TGTGCCAGCAGCCAAGAAGGCTATGGCTACACCTTC.

This chain uses TRBV6-5 with TRBJ1-3, with TRBD1 identical over 9 bases. The CDR3 totals 15 residues. Germline trimming cut 7 bases from V and 0 bases from J; bases unmatched to any gene: 4. Germline V CDR1 and CDR2: MNHEY, SVGAGI. The DNA for the CDR3 is TGTGCCAGCACCGGGACAGGGTTCTCTGGAAACACCATATATTTT. Protein sequence: CASTGTGFSGNTIYF.

This rearrangement joins TRBV27 to TRBJ1-2; 10 bases are a match to TRBD1. Germline CDR1 reads MNHEY; CDR2 reads SMNVEV (reference sequence). The CDR3 consists of 14 residues. V was pared by 5 bases and J by 4 bases, with 4 bases of the junction left unmatched. CDR3 DNA sequence: TGTGCCAGCAGTCCGGGGACAGGGGTCTATGGCTACACCTTC. Translating it yields CASSPGTGVYGYTF.

The chain combines TRBV5-1 with TRBJ2-2, with 8 positions matching TRBD2. From germline, CDR1 is SGHRS and CDR2 YFSETQ. This CDR3 has 16 amino acids. The J segment lost 4 bases and the V segment lost 0 bases, leaving 5 bases of the junction unmatched. The CDR3 DNA reads TGCGCCAGCAGCTTGGTCGGCGGGGGGAGCACCGGGGAGCTGTTTTTT. Translation: CASSLVGGGSTGELFF.

The chain employs TRBV6-5 and TRBJ2-1; 9 nucleotides agree with TRBD2. The CDR3 has 14 amino acids. In germline, CDR1 is MNHEY, CDR2 SVGAGI. V was pared by 6 bases and J by 16 bases, with 16 bases of the junction left unmatched. This chain's CDR3 is CASSYTSDSGGFFF. The CDR3 DNA reads as TGTGCCAGCAGCTACACCTCCGATAGCGGGGGCTTTTTCTTC.

The CDR3 DNA reads as TGCAGCGTTGAAGATCAAGGGGGCACTGAAGCTTTCTTT. Protein: CSVEDQGGTEAFF. The rearrangement uses TRBV29-1 and TRBJ1-1; a possible D gene is TRBD1 (6 bases). The germline V gene has CDR1 SQVTM and CDR2 ANQGSEA. V was trimmed by 0 bases and J by 4 bases, leaving 9 bases between them. The CDR3 has 13 residues.

The J gene is TRBJ1-6, the V gene TRBV5-1; TRBD1 matches at 11 bases. CDR1 and CDR2 from the germline V gene are SGHRS and YFSETQ. CDR3 length: 14 amino acids. The V gene end was trimmed by 5 bases and the J gene end by 10 bases; junction bases not matched to a gene: 5. The CDR3 region is CASRSGQGDSPLHF. DNA of the CDR3: TGCGCCAGCAGATCGGGACAGGGGGACTCACCCCTCCACTTT. The full variable domain, in which reference TRBV5-1 and TRBJ1-6 provide the parts outside the CDR3, is KAGVTQTPRYLIKTRGQQVTLSCSPISGHRSVSWYQQTPGQGLQFLFEYFSETQRNKGNFPGRFSGRQFSNSRSEMNVSTLELGDSALYLCASRSGQGDSPLHFGNGTRLTVT.

The chain combines TRBV27 with TRBJ1-6; 8 positions match TRBD1. Germline V gives CDR1 MNHEY, CDR2 SMNVEV (reference sequence). The length of the CDR3 is 14 residues. The V segment lost 7 bases and the J segment 7 bases; nucleotides outside the gene matches: 6. The CDR3 DNA follows: TGTGCCAGCAAAATAACAGGGGGGAATTCACCCCTCCACTTT. Amino acids: CASKITGGNSPLHF.

The J gene is TRBJ2-3, the V gene TRBV9; D is perhaps TRBD1 (5 bases). There are 15 residues in the CDR3. The ends were cut back, 3 bases at V and 1 base at J, with 12 bases in the middle. CDR1 is SGDLS and CDR2 is YYNGEE in the germline V gene. DNA for the CDR3: TGTGCCAGCAGCGAAAGGGCCAGGGGCACAGATACGCAGTATTTT. Translating gives CASSERARGTDTQYF.

V usage is TRBV28 and J usage is TRBJ1-4; D call uncertain. V dropped 5 bases and J dropped 7 bases, with 20 bases sitting between them. Germline lookup yields CDR1 MDHEN and CDR2 SYDVKM. The CDR3 runs to 16 residues. The chain's CDR3 is CASSMSGDSYGEKLFF. Here the CDR3 DNA reads TGTGCCAGCAGTATGTCAGGAGATTCGTACGGTGAAAAACTGTTTTTT.

This chain uses TRBV6-5 with TRBJ2-7; 9 bases align to TRBD1. V dropped 6 bases and J dropped 4; count of bases not matched to a gene: 7. The germline gives CDR1 MNHEY, CDR2 SVGAGI. This CDR3 comprises 14 residues. CDR3 sequence reads: CASRTGGSWYEQYF. The CDR3 DNA follows: TGTGCCAGCAGGACAGGGGGTTCCTGGTACGAGCAGTACTTC.

The chain has TRBV10-1 and TRBJ1-6; D not certain. The length of the CDR3 is 17 residues. The germline gives CDR1 WNHNN, CDR2 SYGVQD (reference sequence). V lost 6 bases, J lost 0 bases, and 15 bases lay in between. The CDR3 bases are TGCGCCAGCAGAGGCCGCCGGGAGAGCTCCTATAATTCACCCCTCCACTTT. Protein product: CASRGRRESSYNSPLHF.

This chain joins TRBV4-2 and TRBJ2-3; 10 nucleotides match TRBD2. The germline V gene encodes CDR1 LGHNA and CDR2 YNFKEQ. Losses at the gene ends were 1 base for V and 7 bases for J; bases not matched to a gene: 5. This CDR3 region has 15 residues. CDR3 loop: CASSQVQAGGNTQYF. The CDR3, as DNA: TGTGCCAGCAGCCAAGTACAAGCGGGGGGGAATACGCAGTATTTT.

The chain links TRBV5-5 to TRBJ2-2; D is possibly TRBD1 (5 bases). The germline V gene encodes CDR1 SGHKS and CDR2 YYEKEE (reference sequence). The length of the CDR3 is 15 residues. V shed 3 bases and J shed 5 bases, with 14 bases lying between them. The CDR3 DNA reads TGTGCCAGCAGCTCGGCAGCAGGGCGGACCGGGGAGCTGTTTTTT. The encoded protein is CASSSAAGRTGELFF.

This clone has just a few counts. V and J are TRBV19 and TRBJ2-3; D is possibly TRBD1 (5 bases). V lost 5 bases to trimming and J lost 6 bases, with 18 bases between them. CDR1 is LNHDA and CDR2 is SQIVND in the germline V gene (reference sequence). The CDR3 consists of 15 residues. The CDR3 protein is CASSDRTGQSDTQYF. DNA of the CDR3: TGTGCCAGTAGTGACCGAACAGGTCAGAGCGATACGCAGTATTTT.

The chain has TRBV5-4 and TRBJ2-6; 10 nucleotides align to TRBD1. Germline lookup yields CDR1 SGHNT and CDR2 YYREEE (reference sequence). There are 16 residues in the CDR3. The junction had 5 bases not matched to a gene; V was cut back by 4 bases and J by 4 bases. The CDR3 DNA follows: TGTGCCAGCAGCCGGGGGACAGGGGCCGGGGCCAACGTCCTGACTTTC. Translated, it gives CASSRGTGAGANVLTF. The full variable domain, rest sourced from reference TRBV5-4 and TRBJ2-6, is ETGVTQSPTHLIKTRGQQVTLRCSSQSGHNTVSWYQQALGQGPQFIFQYYREEENGRGNFPPRFSGLQFPNYSSELNVNALELDDSALYLCASSRGTGAGANVLTFGAGSRLTVL.

V is TRBV20-1 and J is TRBJ1-2; TRBD1 aligns across 7 bases. This CDR3 has 11 amino acids. CDR1 is DFQATT and CDR2 is SNEGSKA in the germline V gene (reference sequence). CDR3 residues: CTDRRASGYTF. For the CDR3, the DNA is TGCACGGACAGGCGAGCCTCTGGCTACACCTTC.

The chain joins TRBV15 to TRBJ1-6; TRBD1 aligns across 7 bases. The V and J ends lost 5 bases and 2 bases, in that order; junction bases with no gene match: 3. This CDR3 contains 15 residues. The germline V gene has CDR1 LNHNV and CDR2 YYDKDF (reference sequence). This CDR3 reads CATSPTGPYNSPLHF. CDR3 bases: TGTGCCACCAGCCCGACAGGGCCCTATAATTCACCCCTCCACTTT.

The chain recombines TRBV7-9 with TRBJ1-1; unclear D gene. The germline CDR1 and CDR2 sequences are SEHNR and FQNEAQ (reference sequence). The CDR3 has 12 amino acids. V lost 6 bases and J lost 7, with 12 bases in between. CDR3 amino acids: CASSKLGDEAFF. The CDR3 DNA reads TGTGCCAGCAGTAAACTTGGGGATGAAGCTTTCTTT.

The CDR3 reads CASSQEAPARGGNTIYF. The CDR3 DNA sequence: TGCGCCAGCAGCCAAGAAGCCCCCGCCCGGGGTGGAAACACCATATATTTT. The chain recombines TRBV4-1 with TRBJ1-3, with D unresolved. The CDR3 is made up of 17 amino acids. V lost 0 bases to trimming and J lost 3 bases, with 15 bases between them. Germline V gives CDR1 MGHRA, CDR2 YSYEKL.